This TCR beta chain was found in a study of cytomegalovirus exposure and HLA in healthy donors. Study outcomes and limitations: In the 120 validation repertoires, more than 85% of cluster scores exceeded 0, per a later analysis. Generally TCR sequences proved uncommon, though certain public TCRs appeared in numerous donors. Accounts indicate the classifier identified cytomegalovirus status with strong specificity and sensitivity.

The approximately 120-subject validation cohort, separate from the approximately 630-subject first cohort, included the donors. For this clone: No antigen is known for it.

Assay: immunoSEQ multiplex PCR; the TCRdb copy retains only in-frame clones and omits some. This table has under 350,000 clones, 65% to 90% appearing once. This CDR3 contains 13 residues. Trimming left V 0 bases short and J 1 base short, with 6 bases between. Germline V gives CDR1 GTSNPN, CDR2 SVGIG (reference sequence). The sequencing input was PBMCs. This receptor was identified in a woman under 30 in good health and CMV-seronegative. J is TRBJ1-2 and V is TRBV30; D gene uncertain. CDR3 nucleotide sequence: TGTGCCTGGAGTGTCGTTAGTAACTATGGCTACACCTTC. Protein: CAWSVVSNYGYTF.